A selection of T cell receptor beta chains follows, all from one sample in a study of shared clonotypes between healthy human individuals. Profiled with immunoSEQ multiplex PCR; TCRdb holds only in-frame clones, not every one. The top ten clones hold over 1.5% of a sample with about 660,000 clones, around 67% of them seen once. The sequenced sample consisted of memory CD4+ T cells sorted from blood. The receptors were sampled from a woman aged 25-40 years in good health. CDR3s leave out the opening cysteine and the closing phenylalanine or tryptophan.

len	v_gene	j_gene	CDR3aa
11	TRBV4-2	TRBJ2-7	ASSQGLAYEQY
12	TRBV4-1	TRBJ1-1	ASSQPTTGPKAF
14	TRBV11-2	TRBJ2-2	ASSFTGRRITGELF
14	TRBV4-2	TRBJ1-1	ASSQVQGQDYTEAF
14	TRBV4-1	TRBJ1-4	ASSHVQGAANEKLF
13	TRBV5-1	TRBJ2-3	ASSRAPPSIDTQY
12	TRBV2	TRBJ2-3	ASRFGGGTDTQY
12	TRBV25-1	TRBJ2-3	ASSPRGDTDTQY
14	TRBV27	TRBJ2-1	ASSLRLAGGLNEQF
11	TRBV6-6	TRBJ1-1	ASSYDRGSEAF
14	TRBV30	TRBJ1-5	AWSVRGQGGDQPQH
11	TRBV6-1	TRBJ1-1	AGCQSLNTEAF
9	TRBV5-1	TRBJ2-7	ASRGGGEQY
13	TRBV4-1	TRBJ1-4	ASSQHGTGDEKLF
12	TRBV1	TRBJ2-5	ASSQAGGLRTQY
13	TRBV19	TRBJ1-5	ASNTGPYSNQPQH
13	TRBV27	TRBJ2-2	ASRRSRGSTGELF
13	TRBV18	TRBJ2-7	ASSPEGGLGYEQY
11	TRBV2	TRBJ2-5	ASMRGAQETQY
13	TRBV7-9	TRBJ2-2	ASHTAHHPTGELF
9	TRBV20-1	TRBJ2-5	SASVGETQY
13	TRBV28	TRBJ2-7	ASSLPPGLAAEQY
15	TRBV5-1	TRBJ2-1	ASSGTSGRAASNEQF
13	TRBV7-3	TRBJ2-1	ASSPTWSSYNEQF
9	TRBV28	TRBJ1-3	ASNSGNTIY
13	TRBV16	TRBJ1-4	ASSQSIQGGEELF
11	TRBV11-2	TRBJ1-1	ASSLTGRTEAF
11	TRBV7-2	TRBJ1-4	ASSLGRNEKLF
11	TRBV10-3	TRBJ2-5	AISRLTSETQY
12	TRBV6-5	TRBJ2-7	ASSYPGQTYEQY
14	TRBV9	TRBJ2-3	ASSVGSRTSTDTQY
13	TRBV29-1	TRBJ1-3	SVEKNPNSGNTIY
12	TRBV28	TRBJ2-2	ASSPGQITGELF
13	TRBV11-2	TRBJ2-1	ASSLRLVLVNEQF
12	TRBV2	TRBJ1-5	ASRAIYSNQPQH
13	TRBV5-1	TRBJ1-1	ASSGTGLSGTEAF
9	TRBV5-1	TRBJ1-1	ASSLVGVTF
12	TRBV29-1	TRBJ2-3	SAGGTGKADTQY
13	TRBV6-5	TRBJ2-2	ASSTLGQSARELF
14	TRBV5-8	TRBJ2-1	ASSLMTARDDNEQF
13	TRBV11-2	TRBJ2-7	ASSKGWQLTYEQY
17	TRBV15	TRBJ2-1	ATSLQAGGPVFSYNEQF
16	TRBV19	TRBJ1-5	ASSIGTDSYLSNQPQH
12	TRBV28	TRBJ1-5	ASSLGIGNQPQH
11	TRBV28	TRBJ1-2	ASSVVLDRGYT
13	TRBV5-4	TRBJ2-4	ASSLAGRTSDIQY
10	TRBV29-1	TRBJ2-7	SVDRGSHEQY
14	TRBV5-8	TRBJ2-5	ASSAEAGVLGETQY
15	TRBV15	TRBJ2-2	ATSRVLAGGPTGELF
13	TRBV30	TRBJ1-4	AWSVGLGLVEKLF
11	TRBV10-3	TRBJ2-2	ATGLADTGELF
13	TRBV28	TRBJ2-7	ASSSPAGRAYEQY
13	TRBV11-2	TRBJ2-7	ASSSLSGRSDEQY
13	TRBV19	TRBJ2-3	ASSLVGKITDTQY